Sequencing of this TCR beta chain was carried out in a study of beta chain features in type 1 diabetes. Expressed TCRB transcripts were sequenced, since all the RNA that had been isolated was reverse transcribed. The repertoire was sequenced with immunoSEQ multiplex PCR; TCRdb's copy has only in-frame clones and lacks some. The repertoire has hundreds of thousands of clones, approximately 14% of them found once; the top ten carry 6.7%. V was clipped by 1 base and J by 8 bases, with 14 bases between them. The CDR3 totals 15 residues. Germline-derived CDR1 and CDR2 are SGHTA and FQGNSA. This chain joins TRBV7-2 and TRBJ1-4; D remains unclear. The sample comprised central memory CD4+ T cells from blood. The receptor comes from a man aged 30 to 45 in good health. This CDR3 is CASSLVLGNGEKLFF. DNA of the CDR3: TGTGCCAGCAGCTTAGTTCTCGGGAATGGAGAAAAACTGTTTTTT.